This T cell receptor (beta chain) was identified in a study of Graves' ophthalmopathy and Graves' hyperthyroidism. The authors used Ficoll-Paque density gradient centrifugation to separate PBMCs. The input was more than 8 ml of fresh peripheral blood. This clonotype is labeled medium-sized. Its specificity is not known. The study's findings and limits: Most expanded clonotypes from thyroid (those above 0.001 frequency) were also found in blood. Ophthalmopathy progression was predicted by the model at 55% to 71% sensitivity and under 75% specificity. Built on 13 signatures, a model told ophthalmopathy apart from stable hyperthyroidism with 85% to 90% sensitivity and almost 84% specificity.

RNA transcripts yielded amplified TCR beta CDR3 regions. Scientists carried out first-round RT-PCR using HTBI primers and then a second-round multiplex PCR. Using its own MiXCR run on the multiplex PCR reads, TCRdb lists one record per CDR3 protein. The sample lists about 25,000 distinct CDR3 sequences; around 50% were seen once. In germline, CDR1 is SNHLY, CDR2 FYNNEI. The CDR3 extends over 10 amino acids. V lost 3 bases to trimming and J lost 3 bases, with 0 bases between them. The rearrangement links TRBV2 to TRBJ2-7, with D uncertain. The sequence was collected from an adult woman with stable Graves' hyperthyroidism. The sequenced sample was peripheral blood. CDR3 DNA: TGTGCCAGCAGTGACTACGAGCAGTACTTC. This codes for CASSDYEQYF.